Below are 10 T cell receptor beta chains sequenced from a single sample in a study of early T cells in non-severe SARS-CoV-2 infection (dated by TCRdb to about 2021). Library method: 5' RACE. The reads were generated on a NextSeq 500. TCRdb reran the public reads through fastp at Q25 and MiXCR, keeping productive beta chains. One record per CDR3 amino acid sequence lists the most common genes and DNA. In this sample the table shows over 50,000 distinct CDR3 sequences, 15% of which occur a single time. The ten largest make up less than 12% of the sample. The sequences come from whole blood, collected at baseline. These receptor sequences come from an adult who was a healthcare worker with PCR-confirmed SARS-CoV-2 infection or an uninfected control (not recorded which).

This clonotype is deemed medium-sized (0.01 to 0.1%). The chain employs TRBV19 and TRBJ2-3; 8 nucleotides match TRBD1. The ends lost 5 bases at V and 1 base at J; junction bases unmatched: 8. CDR1 and CDR2 from the germline V gene are LNHDA and SQIVND (reference sequence). The CDR3 sequence is 16 residues long. For the CDR3, the DNA is TGTGCCAGTAGTCTGATACAGGGGGGAGGCACAGATACGCAGTATTTT. Translated: CASSLIQGGGTDTQYF.

The genes are TRBV3-1 and TRBJ2-2, with TRBD2 as a possible D gene (5 bases). The CDR3 is 15 amino acids. Between the trimmed V and J ends, which lost 7 bases and 3 bases, there was a span of 15 bases. The germline V gene encodes CDR1 LGHDT and CDR2 YNNKEL (reference sequence). CDR3 region: CASTRGGFDTGELFF. Written as DNA, the CDR3 is TGTGCCAGCACCCGAGGCGGGTTTGACACCGGGGAGCTGTTTTTT.

This clonotype was detected a few times. The CDR3 DNA reads as TGTGCCAGCAGCCAAGATTGGACTTTCACAGATACGCAGTATTTT. This gives the protein CASSQDWTFTDTQYF. The rearrangement uses TRBV3-1 and TRBJ2-3; perhaps TRBD2 as D (5 bases). Trimming left V 0 bases short and J 2 bases short, with 9 bases between. Germline V CDR1 and CDR2: LGHDT, YNNKEL (reference sequence). This CDR3 is 15 amino acids long.

This clonotype was counted a few times. J is TRBJ1-4 and V is TRBV5-1; D unresolved. The germline V and J ends were trimmed by 0 bases and 6 bases, with 18 bases remaining between them. Per the germline V gene, CDR1 is SGHRS and CDR2 is YFSETQ. There are 17 residues in the CDR3. As DNA, the CDR3 is TGCGCCAGCAGCTTGGTTTTCCGGAACCCCCGGGATGAAAAACTGTTTTTT. Translation: CASSLVFRNPRDEKLFF.

In its sample, this clonotype was seen many times. The chain carries TRBV30 and TRBJ1-3; no definite D call. V lost 7 bases and J lost 0, with 13 bases in between. The CDR3 is 14 residues long. CDR1 and CDR2 from the germline V gene are GTSNPN and SVGIG (reference sequence). CDR3 in DNA: TGTGCCTCACCAGGCGCCTTCTCTGGAAACACCATATATTTT. Its translation is CASPGAFSGNTIYF.

This clonotype has only a few counts. J is TRBJ1-4 and V is TRBV6-1; maybe TRBD1 (5 bases). The CDR3 length is 15 residues. Germline CDR1 and CDR2: MNHNS and SASEGT. Trimming shortened V by 1 base and J by 8 bases, and 14 bases separated the two germline ends. The CDR3 is CASSEGGTVREKLFF. Here the CDR3 DNA reads TGTGCCAGCAGTGAAGGGGGGACGGTTCGGGAAAAACTGTTTTTT.

V usage is TRBV28 and J usage is TRBJ1-1; D gene unclear. This CDR3 is built from 11 residues. V lost 3 bases, J lost 5 bases, and 4 bases lay in between. The germline V gene has CDR1 MDHEN and CDR2 SYDVKM. In nucleotides, the CDR3 is TGTGCCAGCAGTTTCTTGACTGAAGCTTTCTTT. Its protein product is CASSFLTEAFF.

This clonotype is medium-sized by share. CDR3 region: CASSSTGGHGEQYF. Written as DNA, the CDR3 is TGTGCCAGCAGTTCAACAGGTGGCCATGGGGAGCAGTACTTC. V gene TRBV12-3 or TRBV12-4 combines with J gene TRBJ2-7, with D maybe TRBD1 (5 bases). This CDR3 comprises 14 residues. Trimming shortened V by 4 bases and J by 7 bases, and 17 bases separated the two germline ends.

V gene TRBV5-1 combines with J gene TRBJ1-2, with D possibly matching TRBD1 (6 bases). Germline V gene lookup returns CDR1 SGHRS and CDR2 YFSETQ. The V end lost 3 bases, the J end lost 6 bases, and 15 bases lay between the germline ends. The CDR3 has 14 residues. The CDR3 DNA reads TGCGCCAGCAGCTGGGCAGGGGCGACGGATGGCTACACCTTC. This sequence encodes CASSWAGATDGYTF.

This clonotype turned up a few times. The chain joins TRBV4-1 to TRBJ2-2; no definite D call. The CDR3 sequence is 15 residues long. Germline V lookup: CDR1 MGHRA, CDR2 YSYEKL. Trimming left V 0 bases short and J 5 bases short, with 10 bases between. The CDR3 reads CASSQDPRVTGELFF. The CDR3 region has the DNA TGCGCCAGCAGCCAAGATCCACGGGTTACCGGGGAGCTGTTTTTT.